This TCR beta chain was sequenced during a study of T cell responses to AZD1222 COVID-19 vaccine. Study conclusions and caveats: Females outnumbered males among donors, who were mostly white British; clonal diversity was possibly underestimated.

As to this clone: The antigen is not known.

Profiled with immunoSEQ multiplex PCR; TCRdb holds only in-frame clones, not every one. The sample contains 140,000 or so clones, around nine tenths of which appear only once. Per the germline V gene, CDR1 is SGHRS and CDR2 is YFSETQ. J gave up 1 base and V 6 bases, and 5 bases lay outside the gene matches. CDR3 length: 14 residues. The source material was peripheral blood, sampled on day 0 of AZD1222 vaccination. The V and J genes are TRBV5-1 and TRBJ2-3; 7 positions agree with TRBD2. This receptor was obtained from an adult in good health. CDR3 nucleotides: TGCGCCAGCAATTTGGCGGGGGGCACAGATACGCAGTATTTT. Protein product: CASNLAGGTDTQYF.